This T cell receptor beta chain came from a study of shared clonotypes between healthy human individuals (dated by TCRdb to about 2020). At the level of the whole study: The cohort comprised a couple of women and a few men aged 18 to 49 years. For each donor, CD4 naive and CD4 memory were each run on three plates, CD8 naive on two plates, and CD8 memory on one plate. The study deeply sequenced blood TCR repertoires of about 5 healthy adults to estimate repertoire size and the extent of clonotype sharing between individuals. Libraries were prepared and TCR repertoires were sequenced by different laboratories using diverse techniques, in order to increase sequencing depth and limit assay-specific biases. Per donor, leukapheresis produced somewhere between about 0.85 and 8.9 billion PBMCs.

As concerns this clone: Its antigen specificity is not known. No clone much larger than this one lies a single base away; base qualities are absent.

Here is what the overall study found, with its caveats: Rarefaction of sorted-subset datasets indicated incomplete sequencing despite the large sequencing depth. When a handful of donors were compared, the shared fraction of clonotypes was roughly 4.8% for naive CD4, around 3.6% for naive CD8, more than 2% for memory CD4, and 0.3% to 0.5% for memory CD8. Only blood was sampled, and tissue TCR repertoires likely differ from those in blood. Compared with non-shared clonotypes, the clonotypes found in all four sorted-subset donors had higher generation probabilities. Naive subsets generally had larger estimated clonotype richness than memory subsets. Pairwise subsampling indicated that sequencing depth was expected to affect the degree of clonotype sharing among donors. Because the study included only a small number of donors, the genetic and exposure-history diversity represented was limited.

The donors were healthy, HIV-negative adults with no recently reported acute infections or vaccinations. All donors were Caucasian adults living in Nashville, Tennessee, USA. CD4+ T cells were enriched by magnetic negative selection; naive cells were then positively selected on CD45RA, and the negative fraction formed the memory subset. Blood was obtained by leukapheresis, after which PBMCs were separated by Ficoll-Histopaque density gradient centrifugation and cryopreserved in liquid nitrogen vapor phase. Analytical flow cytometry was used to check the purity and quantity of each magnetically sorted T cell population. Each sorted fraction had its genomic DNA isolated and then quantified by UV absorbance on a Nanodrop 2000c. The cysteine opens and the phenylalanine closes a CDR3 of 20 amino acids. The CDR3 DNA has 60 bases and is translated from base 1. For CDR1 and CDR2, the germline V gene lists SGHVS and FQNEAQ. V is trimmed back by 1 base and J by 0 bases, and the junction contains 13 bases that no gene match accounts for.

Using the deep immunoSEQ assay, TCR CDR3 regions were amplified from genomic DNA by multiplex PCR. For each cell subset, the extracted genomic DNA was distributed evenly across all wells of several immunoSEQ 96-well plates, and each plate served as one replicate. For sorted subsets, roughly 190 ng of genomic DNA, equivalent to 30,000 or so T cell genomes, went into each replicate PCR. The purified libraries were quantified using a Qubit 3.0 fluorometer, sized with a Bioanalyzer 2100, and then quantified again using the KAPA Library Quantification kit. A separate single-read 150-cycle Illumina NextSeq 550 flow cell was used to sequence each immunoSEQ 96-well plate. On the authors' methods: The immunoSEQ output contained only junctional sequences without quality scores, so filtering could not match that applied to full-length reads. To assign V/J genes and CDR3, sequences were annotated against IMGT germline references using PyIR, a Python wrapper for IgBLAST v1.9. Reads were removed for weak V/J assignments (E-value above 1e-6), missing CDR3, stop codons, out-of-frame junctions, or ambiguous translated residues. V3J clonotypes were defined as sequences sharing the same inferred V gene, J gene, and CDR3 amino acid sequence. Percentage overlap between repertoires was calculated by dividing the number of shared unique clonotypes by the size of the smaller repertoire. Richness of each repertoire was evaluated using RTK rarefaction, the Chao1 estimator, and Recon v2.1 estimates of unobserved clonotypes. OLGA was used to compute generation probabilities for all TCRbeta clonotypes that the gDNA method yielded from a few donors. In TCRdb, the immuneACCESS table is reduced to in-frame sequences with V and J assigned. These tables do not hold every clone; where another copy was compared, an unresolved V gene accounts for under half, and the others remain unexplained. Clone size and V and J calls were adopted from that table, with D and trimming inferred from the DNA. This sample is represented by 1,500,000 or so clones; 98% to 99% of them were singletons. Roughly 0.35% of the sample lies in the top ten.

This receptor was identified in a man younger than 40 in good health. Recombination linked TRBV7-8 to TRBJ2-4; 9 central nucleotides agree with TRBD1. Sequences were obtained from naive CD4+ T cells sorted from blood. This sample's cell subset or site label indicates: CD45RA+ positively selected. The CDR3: CASSLVRRDRARLAKNIQYF. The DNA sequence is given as TGTGCCAGCAGCTTAGTCCGGCGGGACAGGGCGAGACTAGCCAAAAACATTCAGTACTTC.